This T cell receptor beta chain appears in the sequencing data of a study of CD8 T cells in ankylosing spondylitis. Study-wide results and limits: A TCR beta motif of under 10 highly homologous variants seemed to mark ankylosing spondylitis blood. Researchers reportedly found disease-linked clones significantly enriched in matched ankylosing spondylitis synovial fluid. The disease-linked clones had a CD8+ phenotype and low blood frequencies. Earlier work had already found some motif variants in reactive arthritis synovial fluid and blood.

V was shortened by 5 bases and J by 7 bases, with 8 bases between the two germline ends. Germline V gene sequence: CDR1 SQVTM, CDR2 ANQGSEA. This CDR3 spans 11 amino acids. Scientists made TCR beta libraries using quantitative 5'-RACE with molecular barcodes. TCRdb itself ran the 5' RACE reads through MiXCR, one entry per CDR3 protein. The data hold around 430,000 distinct CDR3 sequences, with 17% observed a single time. This clonotype has only a few counts. The antigen is undetermined. The sequencing input was blood, either unsorted or a sorted T cell fraction (not recorded which). The sequence came from a male donor with ankylosing spondylitis. The V gene is TRBV29-1, the J gene TRBJ1-4; no firm D call. DNA for the CDR3: TGCAGCGTTTTTTCTTTTGAAAAACTGTTTTTT. This codes for CSVFSFEKLFF.